This T cell receptor (beta chain) derives from a study of cytomegalovirus exposure and HLA in healthy donors. V lost 2 bases, J lost 9 bases, and 8 bases stayed unmatched. Per germline, CDR1 MNHEY and CDR2 SMNVEV (reference sequence). There are 15 residues in the CDR3. PCR was performed using 60 Vbeta and 13 Jbeta primers. Some clones are missing from TCRdb's copy, which holds only in-frame ones; the method was immunoSEQ multiplex PCR. Of roughly 140,000 clones listed, roughly 75% were seen once; the top ten hold around 6.8%. The clonotype comes from a man in his forties in good health and CMV-seropositive. Material: PBMCs. The chain employs TRBV27 and TRBJ2-1, with TRBD2 identical over 9 bases. In DNA, the CDR3 is TGTGCCAGCAGTTTAAATGGCGGGAGGGCCAGTGAGCAGTTCTTC. Translated, it gives CASSLNGGRASEQFF.